The 14 T cell receptor beta chains reported below all come from one sample, sequenced in a study of CD8 T cells in ankylosing spondylitis. Study outcomes and limitations: One TCR beta motif, made up of roughly 8 highly homologous variants, appeared characteristic of ankylosing spondylitis blood.

These receptors have no known antigen. From the 5' RACE reads, TCRdb called clonotypes with MiXCR, one entry per CDR3 protein. The sample contains about 440,000 distinct CDR3 sequences, 17% of which appear only once. Specimen: blood, either unsorted or a sorted T cell fraction (not recorded which). Every receptor here comes from a male donor with ankylosing spondylitis.

In its sample, this clonotype was seen a few times. The V call is TRBV7-8, the J call TRBJ2-3; possibly TRBD1 or TRBD2 for D (5 bases each). Germline V gene sequence: CDR1 SGHVS, CDR2 FQNEAQ. V was shortened by 5 bases and J by 1 base, with 13 bases between the two germline ends. The CDR3 contains 15 residues. The CDR3, as DNA: TGTGCCAGCAGCACCCCAGGGACGGGCACAGATACGCAGTATTTT. It specifies CASSTPGTGTDTQYF.

This clonotype was observed a handful of times. The rearrangement joins TRBV12-3 or TRBV12-4 to TRBJ1-2; a possible D gene is TRBD1 (5 bases). The V end lost 4 bases, the J end lost 0 bases, and 12 bases lay between the germline ends. The CDR3 length is 15 residues. CDR3 residues: CASSSARGANYGYTF. The CDR3 coding sequence is TGTGCCAGCAGTTCGGCGAGGGGAGCTAACTATGGCTACACCTTC.

This clonotype was detected only a few times. The chain employs TRBV11-3 and TRBJ2-5, with unresolved D. Trimming stripped 0 bases from V and 4 bases from J, with 12 bases between. The CDR3 runs 15 residues. Germline assignment: CDR1 SGHNT and CDR2 YENEEA. The CDR3 nucleotides are TGTGCCAGCAGCTTAGACACCGGATCAGGAGAGACCCAGTACTTC. It specifies CASSLDTGSGETQYF.

Many counts were recorded for this clonotype. The chain employs TRBV7-9 and TRBJ1-1; tentative D call: TRBD1 (5 bases). Trimming left V 5 bases short and J 3 bases short, with 13 bases between. CDR3 size: 14 residues. The germline CDR1 and CDR2 sequences are SEHNR and FQNEAQ (reference sequence). The chain's CDR3 is CASSQSRGDTEAFF. The CDR3 bases are TGTGCCAGCAGCCAGAGTAGAGGGGACACTGAAGCTTTCTTT.

This chain links TRBV10-3 with TRBJ1-5; D is possibly TRBD1 (6 bases). This CDR3 is 13 amino acids long. V was trimmed by 4 bases and J by 7 bases, leaving 11 bases between them. From germline, CDR1 is ENHRY and CDR2 SYGVKD. Written as DNA, the CDR3 is TGTGCCATCAGTGTAGAGGGGGGGCAGCCCCAGCATTTT. The encoded protein is CAISVEGGQPQHF.

This chain uses TRBV20-1 with TRBJ1-3; D is ambiguous. This CDR3 has 13 amino acids. V was cut by 2 bases and J by 4 bases, with 9 bases left in between. Looked up from germline, CDR1 is DFQATT and CDR2 is SNEGSKA (reference sequence). The DNA for the CDR3 is TGCAGTGCTAGATCCCCGGCCGGAAACACCATATATTTT. As protein: CSARSPAGNTIYF.

V usage is TRBV12-3 or TRBV12-4 and J usage is TRBJ1-5; a weak D match, TRBD1 (6 bases). Trimming pared 7 bases from V and 3 bases from J, leaving 19 bases between. The CDR3 spans 16 residues. The DNA for the CDR3 is TGTGCCAGCATCACCGGACAGAAACTAGACAATCAGCCCCAGCATTTT. Its protein product is CASITGQKLDNQPQHF.

This clonotype was recorded many times. The DNA for the CDR3 is TGTGCCAGCAGCTTAATTGGACAATTGGCCACTGAAGCTTTCTTT. Translating gives CASSLIGQLATEAFF. The chain is built from TRBV7-9 and TRBJ1-1; D might be TRBD1 (5 bases). The CDR3 has 15 residues. CDR1 is SEHNR and CDR2 is FQNEAQ in the germline V gene (reference sequence). V was pared by 2 bases and J by 4 bases, with 14 bases between.

The chain employs TRBV6-2 or TRBV6-3 and TRBJ1-5, with D hard to call. Trimming removed 6 bases from V and 0 bases from J, with 18 bases in between. The germline V gene encodes CDR1 MNHEY and CDR2 SVGEGT. CDR3 length equals 17 residues. The CDR3 loop is CASSGFSRVDSNQPQHF. As DNA, the CDR3 is TGTGCCAGCAGCGGATTTTCCCGGGTCGATAGCAATCAGCCCCAGCATTTT.

This clonotype was counted a few times. V is TRBV6-1 and J is TRBJ1-1; possible D gene TRBD1, 5 bases. Germline CDR1 is MNHNS and CDR2 is SASEGT. The CDR3 loop spans 13 amino acids. Trimming removed 7 bases at V and 0 bases at J, with 9 bases between. The CDR3 region is CASTLTVNTEAFF. CDR3 coding DNA: TGTGCCAGCACCCTGACAGTGAACACTGAAGCTTTCTTT.

There are many counts of this clonotype. The genes are TRBV5-1 and TRBJ1-1, with D possibly matching TRBD1 (5 bases). This CDR3 spans 11 amino acids. Looked up from germline, CDR1 is SGHRS and CDR2 is YFSETQ. V was trimmed by 7 bases and J by 2 bases, leaving 6 bases between them. The CDR3: CASQGNTEAFF. The CDR3 DNA is TGCGCCAGCCAGGGCAACACTGAAGCTTTCTTT.

This chain connects TRBV7-2 to TRBJ1-4; D perhaps matches TRBD1 (5 bases). Germline V gene sequence: CDR1 SGHTA, CDR2 FQGNSA. V shed 1 base and J shed 8 bases, with 14 bases lying between them. The CDR3 is made up of 15 amino acids. The CDR3 spells CASSLGGSEREKLFF. CDR3 nucleotides: TGTGCCAGCAGCTTAGGGGGCAGTGAACGAGAAAAACTGTTTTTT.

This clonotype was observed a handful of times. The V gene is TRBV5-1, the J gene TRBJ2-2, with D unresolved. Trimming left V 5 bases short and J 4 bases short, with 12 bases between. The CDR3 extends over 14 amino acids. The V gene's germline CDR1 is SGHRS and CDR2 YFSETQ. The DNA of the CDR3 is TGCGCCAGCAGTTCTACGACATTCACCGGGGAGCTGTTTTTT. It translates to CASSSTTFTGELFF.

The gene calls are TRBV4-1 and TRBJ1-1; no definite D call. Germline V lookup: CDR1 MGHRA, CDR2 YSYEKL. The CDR3 is 14 residues long. V shed 4 bases and J shed 1 base, with 10 bases lying between them. This CDR3 reads CASSLRAGNTEAFF. The CDR3 DNA sequence: TGCGCCAGCAGCCTGAGGGCGGGGAACACTGAAGCTTTCTTT.